Given below is one TCR beta chain in context. Produced via immunoSEQ multiplex PCR; TCRdb's table is partial and in-frame only. Among 55,000 to 65,000 clones listed, about nine tenths were seen once. Germline CDR1 MDHEN, CDR2 SYDVKM. The ends were cut back, 1 base at V and 1 base at J, with 9 bases in the middle. The CDR3 loop spans 15 amino acids. At baseline, cycle 4 day 1, and cycle 7 day 1, blood was sampled. The data belong to a study of OX40 agonist ivuxolimab in advanced cancers. Study at large: All patients had ivuxolimab intravenously every 2 weeks at 0.01 to 10 mg/kg. Partial responses were achieved by three patients, of whom one had hepatocellular carcinoma and two had cutaneous melanoma. Enrolled patients in dose escalation had cancers that were hepatocellular carcinoma, melanoma, renal cell or head and neck cancer.

The TCR sequence derives from an adult with an advanced solid tumor such as melanoma, head and neck, liver or kidney cancer. Source: CD4+ or CD8+ T cells sorted from blood, taken in a trial of the OX40 agonist ivuxolimab. This sequence joins TRBV28 and TRBJ2-3, with D possibly TRBD1 on 5 matching bases. The CDR3 protein is CASSLSGMGTDTQYF. The CDR3 nucleotides are TGTGCCAGCAGTTTATCAGGGATGGGCACAGATACGCAGTATTTT. Full variable domain (rest looked up from reference TRBV28 and TRBJ2-3): DVKVTQSSRYLVKRTGEKVFLECVQDMDHENMFWYRQDPGLGLRLIYFSYDVKMKEKGDIPEGYSVSREKKERFSLILESASTNQTSMYLCASSLSGMGTDTQYFGPGTRLTVL.